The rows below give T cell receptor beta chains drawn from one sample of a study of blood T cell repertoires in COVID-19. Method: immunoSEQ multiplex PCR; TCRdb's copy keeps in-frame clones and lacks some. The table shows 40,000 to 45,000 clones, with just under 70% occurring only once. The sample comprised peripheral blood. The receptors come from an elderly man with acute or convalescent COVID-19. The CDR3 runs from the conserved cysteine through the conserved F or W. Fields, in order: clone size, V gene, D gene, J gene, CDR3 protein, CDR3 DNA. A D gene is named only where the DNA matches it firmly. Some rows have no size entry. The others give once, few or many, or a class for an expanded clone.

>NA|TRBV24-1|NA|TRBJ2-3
CATSDSGGGSADTQYF
TGTGCCACCAGTGATAGTGGAGGGGGCTCCGCAGATACGCAGTATTTT
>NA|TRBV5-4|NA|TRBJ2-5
CASSLFYMTGIQETQYF
TGTGCCAGCAGCTTATTCTACATGACGGGGATTCAAGAGACCCAGTACTTC
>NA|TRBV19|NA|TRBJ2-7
CASSILLDTNHEQYF
TGTGCCAGTAGTATTCTTCTGGACACGAACCACGAGCAGTACTTC
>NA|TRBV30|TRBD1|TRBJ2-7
CAWSVPLPRTGYYEQYF
TGTGCCTGGAGTGTACCTCTCCCCCGGACAGGATACTACGAGCAGTACTTC
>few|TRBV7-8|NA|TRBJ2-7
CASSLDRSNEQYF
TGTGCCAGCAGCTTAGACAGGTCCAACGAGCAGTACTTC
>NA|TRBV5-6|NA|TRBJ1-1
CASSLEGMNTEAFF
TGTGCCAGCAGCTTGGAGGGGATGAACACTGAAGCTTTCTTT
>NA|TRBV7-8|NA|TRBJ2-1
CASSHRLAGVNEQFF
TGTGCCAGCAGCCACCGTCTCGCAGGGGTTAATGAGCAGTTCTTC
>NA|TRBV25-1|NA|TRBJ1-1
CASSLPGVPNTEAFF
TGTGCCAGCAGTCTTCCCGGGGTCCCGAACACTGAAGCTTTCTTT
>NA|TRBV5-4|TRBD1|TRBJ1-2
CASSSGQNYGYTF
TGTGCCAGCAGCTCGGGACAGAACTATGGCTACACCTTC
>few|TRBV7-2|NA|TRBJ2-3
CASSSTGRSTDTQYF
TGTGCCAGCAGCTCCACGGGGAGAAGCACAGATACGCAGTATTTT
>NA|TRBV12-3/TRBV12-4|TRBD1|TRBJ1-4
CASGQGVGEKLFF
TGTGCCAGCGGTCAGGGGGTTGGTGAAAAACTGTTTTTT